This entry concerns a single T cell receptor (beta chain). Its antigen is undetermined. A history of autoimmune disease or systemic immunosuppression excluded patients. The data are from a study of OX40 agonist ivuxolimab in advanced cancers. Study results and caveats: Dose levels from 0.1 to 3.0 mg/kg saw CD4+ and CD8+ blood T cells expand clonally by week 6.

This table comes from immunoSEQ multiplex PCR, and its TCRdb copy is limited to in-frame clones, with some not included. Of 90,000 to 100,000 clones listed, about 86% are singletons. Germline CDR1 is MDHEN and CDR2 is SYDVKM. V was shortened by 6 bases and J by 3 bases, with 15 bases between the two germline ends. This CDR3 region has 15 residues. Sequencing was performed on CD4+ or CD8+ T cells sorted from blood, taken in a trial of the OX40 agonist ivuxolimab. This sequence was found in an adult with an advanced solid tumor such as melanoma, head and neck, liver or kidney cancer. The V call is TRBV28, the J call TRBJ1-5; D perhaps matches TRBD1 (6 bases). DNA for the CDR3: TGTGCCAGCAGCCCACTTCAGGGGAACAATCAGCCCCAGCATTTT. Translated: CASSPLQGNNQPQHF.